This T cell receptor (beta chain) was obtained from a study of blood T cells in healthy people across ages. Turning to the study itself: Template switching retrieved approximately one barcoded beta molecule for each two T cells.

The germline V gene encodes CDR1 MNHEY and CDR2 SMNVEV (reference sequence). The germline V and J ends were trimmed by 0 bases and 4 bases, with 13 bases remaining between them. This CDR3 has 16 amino acids. Next came a second PCR, run for roughly 6 to 11 cycles, which used a sample-barcoded 5' primer along with a J-beta primer mix. Template switching added a 12-random-nucleotide identifier to every cDNA molecule. TCRdb reprocessed the 5' RACE reads with MiXCR, giving one entry per CDR3 protein. The repertoire has about 1.8 million distinct CDR3 sequences, just under 50% of them found once; the top ten carry over 2%. This clonotype was seen only once.

The TCR sequence derives from a woman in her thirties or forties in good health. Sequenced material: blood. V gene TRBV27 combines with J gene TRBJ2-1; D not certain. DNA for the CDR3: TGTGCCAGCAGTTTATCCTCACTGGTGGGTTACAATGAGCAGTTCTTC. It is translated as CASSLSSLVGYNEQFF.